The 25 T cell receptor beta chains below were found in one sample sequenced in a study of T cell responses to AZD1222 COVID-19 vaccine. Measured with immunoSEQ multiplex PCR; TCRdb has only the in-frame clones, and not every one. Of roughly 150,000 clones in the sample, less than 95% were seen once. The sample consisted of peripheral blood, taken on day 0 of AZD1222 vaccination. The receptor source for this set is an adult in good health.

Here the CDR3 DNA reads TGTGCCAGCAGCTATATGAGGGGACAGGGGGTCAACTATGGCTACACCTTC. As protein: CASSYMRGQGVNYGYTF. J is TRBJ1-2 and V is TRBV5-8; 11 nucleotides align to TRBD1. The ends lost 3 bases at V and 2 bases at J; junction bases unmatched: 9. The CDR3 totals 17 residues. Germline V gene data show CDR1 as SGHTS and CDR2 as YDEGEE.

The gene calls are TRBV2 and TRBJ2-1; 13 positions agree with TRBD2. This CDR3 comprises 16 residues. Germline loops: CDR1 SNHLY, CDR2 FYNNEI. V dropped 10 bases and J dropped 3; count of bases not matched to a gene: 9. CDR3 nucleotide sequence: TGTGCCACCGTATCGGGACTAGCGGGGTTCTACAATGAGCAGTTCTTC. This codes for CATVSGLAGFYNEQFF.

The rearrangement uses TRBV23-1 and TRBJ2-2, with TRBD1 as a possible D gene (5 bases). TRBV23-1 is an ORF; its function is uncertain. The V end lost 4 bases, the J end lost 4 bases, and 10 bases lay between the germline ends. The CDR3 is 14 amino acids. In DNA, the CDR3 is TGCGCCAGCAGTCGGGGCGCAGGCACCGGGGAGCTGTTTTTT. Protein sequence: CASSRGAGTGELFF.

The chain recombines TRBV28 with TRBJ1-1; D might be TRBD1 (6 bases). CDR1 is MDHEN and CDR2 is SYDVKM in the germline V gene. This CDR3 spans 14 amino acids. Trimming removed 2 bases from V and 5 bases from J, with 12 bases in between. This CDR3 is CASSLPGALTEAFF. In DNA form, the CDR3 reads TGTGCCAGCAGTTTACCGGGGGCGCTGACTGAAGCTTTCTTT.

This chain links TRBV4-3 with TRBJ2-2; TRBD2 matches 8 bases. The CDR3 contains 16 residues. The ends lost 3 bases at V and 5 bases at J; junction bases unmatched: 8. Looked up from germline, CDR1 is LGHNA and CDR2 is YSLEER. The CDR3 DNA is TGCGCCAGCAGCCAGGCCAGCGGGAGCGGGACCGGGGAGCTGTTTTTT. Translation gives CASSQASGSGTGELFF.

V is TRBV9 and J is TRBJ2-2; D remains ambiguous. V was cut by 5 bases and J by 2 bases, with 7 bases left in between. The CDR3 loop spans 13 amino acids. Germline values: CDR1 SGDLS, CDR2 YYNGEE. The CDR3 is CASSPRNTGELFF. The CDR3 nucleotides read TGTGCCAGCAGTCCCCGAAACACCGGGGAGCTGTTTTTT.

This CDR3 reads CASSPGAPFYEQYF. As DNA, the CDR3 is TGTGCCAGCAGCCCGGGGGCCCCTTTCTACGAGCAGTACTTC. The chain carries TRBV3-1 (or the pseudogene TRBV3-2) and TRBJ2-7; D tentatively fits TRBD1 or TRBD2 (6 bases each). The CDR3 extends over 14 amino acids. From germline, CDR1 is LGHDT and CDR2 YNNKEL (reference sequence). The V end was cut by 4 bases, the J end by 3 bases, with 13 bases between.

The chain joins TRBV18 to TRBJ2-7; 9 bases are shared with TRBD2. The CDR3 covers 17 residues. V shed 3 bases and J 5 bases; nucleotides not matched to a gene: 14. The germline V gene encodes CDR1 KGHSH and CDR2 LQKENI. The CDR3 protein is CASSPRFISGSINEQYF. The DNA of the CDR3 is TGTGCCAGCTCACCGAGGTTCATTAGCGGGAGTATCAACGAGCAGTACTTC.

The chain has TRBV11-2 and TRBJ2-1; D is uncertain. The germline CDR1 and CDR2 sequences are SGHAT and FQNNGV. This CDR3 has 15 residues. Trimming took 8 bases from V and 0 from J, leaving 14 bases between them. CDR3 bases: TGTGCCAGCCGAATGTCGTTGAGCTCCTACAATGAGCAGTTCTTC. Residues: CASRMSLSSYNEQFF.

The chain links TRBV27 to TRBJ1-5, with D perhaps TRBD1 (6 bases). CDR3 length equals 14 residues. The V gene lost 3 bases and the J gene lost 4 bases, with 10 bases spanning the gap. Germline-derived CDR1 and CDR2 are MNHEY and SMNVEV (reference sequence). As DNA, the CDR3 is TGTGCCAGCAGTTTTACAGGGAGGAATCAGCCCCAGCATTTT. The encoded protein is CASSFTGRNQPQHF.

The V and J genes are TRBV12-3 or TRBV12-4 and TRBJ1-1; D ambiguous. V was cut by 2 bases and J by 1 base, with 5 bases left in between. The CDR3 has 13 amino acids. In nucleotides, the CDR3 is TGTGCCAGCAGTTTAACTAAGAACACTGAAGCTTTCTTT. This encodes CASSLTKNTEAFF.

The chain links TRBV11-2 to TRBJ2-1, with no clear D. The CDR3 extends over 13 amino acids. Trimming cost V 5 bases and J 9 bases, with 14 bases left between them. Germline lookup yields CDR1 SGHAT and CDR2 FQNNGV. The CDR3 here is CASSLDQRAEQFF. The DNA of the CDR3 is TGTGCCAGCAGCCTCGACCAACGGGCTGAGCAGTTCTTC.

The chain employs TRBV7-6 and TRBJ1-2, with 10 bases that match TRBD1. V lost 5 bases, J lost 7 bases, and 16 bases stayed unmatched. The V gene's germline CDR1 is SGHVS and CDR2 FNYEAQ. This CDR3 spans 17 amino acids. CDR3 amino acids: CASSPRPGTGEVGGYTF. The CDR3 bases are TGTGCCAGCAGCCCCCGTCCCGGGACAGGGGAAGTTGGTGGCTACACCTTC.

This chain links TRBV7-8 with TRBJ1-4; 9 nucleotides match TRBD1. There are 14 residues in the CDR3. Germline-derived CDR1 and CDR2 are SGHVS and FQNEAQ. With 5 bases clipped from V and 7 bases from J, the junction kept 5 bases outside the gene matches. The CDR3 nucleotides are TGTGCCAGCAGCGTTACAGGGGGCTCTGAAAAACTGTTTTTT. Encoded protein: CASSVTGGSEKLFF.

For this clone: The junction shows a germline mismatch at one end, possibly a read error. The rearrangement links TRBV20-1 to TRBJ2-1; TRBD1 aligns across 9 bases. Germline CDR1 and CDR2: DFQATT and SNEGSKA (reference sequence). CDR3 size: 10 residues. For the CDR3, the DNA is TGCAGTGCTAGCCGGGACAGGGACCTCTTC. It translates to CSASRDRDLF.

The CDR3 DNA is TGTGCCAGCAGGAATAGCGGGAGAATGGCCGGGGAGCTGTTTTTT. This codes for CASRNSGRMAGELFF. The chain combines TRBV5-6 with TRBJ2-2; 9 bases match TRBD2. Germline V gene lookup returns CDR1 SGHDT and CDR2 YYEEEE. The CDR3 runs to 15 residues. The V segment lost 5 bases and the J segment 6 bases; nucleotides outside the gene matches: 8.

The V call is TRBV4-1, the J call TRBJ1-5; maybe TRBD1 (5 bases). CDR3 size: 15 residues. Germline V gives CDR1 MGHRA, CDR2 YSYEKL. The V end lost 4 bases, the J end lost 5 bases, and 15 bases lay between the germline ends. The CDR3, as DNA: TGCGCCAGCAGCCCGGATCCCCAGGGTGATCAGCCCCAGCATTTT. Translated: CASSPDPQGDQPQHF.

The V gene is TRBV4-3, the J gene TRBJ1-1; 7 bases match TRBD1. Looked up from germline, CDR1 is LGHNA and CDR2 is YSLEER. The length of the CDR3 is 16 residues. Germline trimming cut 0 bases from V and 3 bases from J; bases unmatched to any gene: 7. The CDR3 loop is CASSQEARGPYTEAFF. The CDR3 DNA follows: TGCGCCAGCAGCCAAGAAGCTAGGGGGCCTTACACTGAAGCTTTCTTT.

The V call is TRBV14, the J call TRBJ1-1; D not certain. The CDR3 is 13 residues long. Trimming removed 2 bases at V and 11 bases at J, with 15 bases between. The V gene's germline CDR1 is SGHDN and CDR2 FVKESK. The CDR3 coding sequence is TGTGCCAGCAGCCAATCAGGTTTTCAGCGGGCTTTCTTT. As protein: CASSQSGFQRAFF.

J is TRBJ2-1 and V is TRBV19, with D tentatively TRBD1 or TRBD2 (5 bases each). Germline V CDR1 and CDR2: LNHDA, SQIVND (reference sequence). V was clipped by 5 bases and J by 6 bases, with 11 bases between them. This CDR3 has 13 residues. CDR3 coding DNA: TGTGCCAGTAGTTCGGGACGGGGCAATGAGCAGTTCTTC. Its translation is CASSSGRGNEQFF.

The chain joins TRBV4-3 to TRBJ2-2, with D unclear. This CDR3 has 16 amino acids. The germline CDR1 and CDR2 sequences are LGHNA and YSLEER. V was shortened by 0 bases and J by 4 bases, with 12 bases between the two germline ends. The CDR3 bases are TGCGCCAGCAGCCAAGATTTGGGCTGGGGCACCGGGGAGCTGTTTTTT. Translating gives CASSQDLGWGTGELFF.

Written as DNA, the CDR3 is TGCAGCGTTGAGATCTCCCCAGGTGGCTACACCTTC. Its protein is CSVEISPGGYTF. V usage is TRBV29-1 and J usage is TRBJ1-2; unclear D gene. The CDR3 covers 12 residues. Germline loops: CDR1 SQVTM, CDR2 ANQGSEA. V shed 3 bases and J shed 7 bases, with 12 bases lying between them.

The chain is built from TRBV5-8 and TRBJ1-5, with TRBD1 identical over 9 bases. Germline loops: CDR1 SGHTS, CDR2 YDEGEE. This CDR3 has 13 amino acids. V trimming: 0 bases; J trimming: 12 bases; junction bases outside the gene matches: 4. The DNA for the CDR3 is TGTGCCAGCAGCTTGGACAGGGGGCGACACCAGCATTTT. It encodes CASSLDRGRHQHF.

The chain recombines TRBV5-4 with TRBJ2-5; TRBD2 agrees at 7 bases. CDR1 is SGHNT, CDR2 YYREEE, per germline (reference sequence). Trimming at V came to 7 bases and at J to 3 bases, leaving 9 bases not matched to a gene. This CDR3 has 14 amino acids. CDR3 residues: CASGSRAGEETQYF. The CDR3 region has the DNA TGTGCCAGCGGCTCGAGGGCGGGAGAAGAGACCCAGTACTTC.

This chain links TRBV7-2 with TRBJ2-3; perhaps TRBD2 as D (5 bases). V shed 5 bases and J shed 1 base, with 10 bases lying between them. Germline V gives CDR1 SGHTA, CDR2 FQGNSA. The CDR3 sequence is 14 residues long. CDR3 DNA: TGTGCCAGCAGCCACGAAGCGGGCACAGATACGCAGTATTTT. Its protein product is CASSHEAGTDTQYF.